One and the same sample provided the 25 T cell receptor beta chains below, sequenced in a study of OX40 agonist ivuxolimab in advanced cancers. The repertoire was sequenced with immunoSEQ multiplex PCR; TCRdb's copy has only in-frame clones and lacks some. The sample lists some 72,000 clones; 84% were seen once. Source: CD4+ or CD8+ T cells sorted from blood, taken in a trial of the OX40 agonist ivuxolimab. These receptors all stem from an adult with an advanced solid tumor such as melanoma, head and neck, liver or kidney cancer.

The chain links TRBV7-9 to TRBJ1-5; D might be TRBD1 (6 bases). The germline CDR1 and CDR2 sequences are SEHNR and FQNEAQ (reference sequence). The CDR3 is made up of 13 amino acids. Between the trimmed V and J ends, which lost 5 bases and 5 bases, there was a span of 10 bases. CDR3 region: CASSAPGDQPQHF. The CDR3 coding sequence is TGTGCCAGCAGCGCCCCAGGGGATCAGCCCCAGCATTTT.

This chain links TRBV2 with TRBJ2-5; D tentatively reads TRBD1 or TRBD2 (5 bases each). Trimming removed 6 bases from V and 3 bases from J, with 11 bases in between. Looked up from germline, CDR1 is SNHLY and CDR2 is FYNNEI. This CDR3 has 13 residues. The chain's CDR3 is CASSSGRKETQYF. The CDR3 DNA reads TGTGCCAGCAGCTCGGGACGGAAAGAGACCCAGTACTTC.

V usage is TRBV5-4 and J usage is TRBJ2-7; D is perhaps TRBD1 (6 bases). This CDR3 region has 14 residues. The germline V gene has CDR1 SGHNT and CDR2 YYREEE (reference sequence). Trimming left V 0 bases short and J 6 bases short, with 13 bases between. The CDR3 region has the DNA TGTGCCAGCAGCTTGGACCACAGGGCCTCCGAGCAGTACTTC. Residues: CASSLDHRASEQYF.

The genes are TRBV6-6 and TRBJ1-5; maybe TRBD1 (6 bases). Germline CDR1 reads MNHNY; CDR2 reads SVGAGI (reference sequence). V lost 6 bases to trimming and J lost 4 bases, with 10 bases between them. The CDR3 runs 13 residues. The DNA for the CDR3 is TGTGCCAGCAGCCGGACAGTAAATCAGCCCCAGCATTTT. This codes for CASSRTVNQPQHF.

The rearrangement links TRBV7-9 to TRBJ2-3, with 8 bases fitting TRBD1. V lost 5 bases and J lost 0; bases outside the gene matches: 4. Germline V CDR1 and CDR2: SEHNR, FQNEAQ (reference sequence). The CDR3 runs 15 residues. CDR3 nucleotides: TGTGCCAGCAGCCCCGGACAGGGAAGCACAGATACGCAGTATTTT. Translated, it gives CASSPGQGSTDTQYF.

The rearrangement links TRBV5-1 to TRBJ2-1; 13 bases agree with TRBD2. After removal of 0 bases from V and 4 bases from J, the junction contained 4 bases not matched to a gene. The CDR3 is made up of 17 amino acids. Germline V gene lookup returns CDR1 SGHRS and CDR2 YFSETQ. CDR3 coding DNA: TGCGCCAGCAGCTTGGGCGGGACTAGCGGGGTATACAATGAGCAGTTCTTC. Protein product: CASSLGGTSGVYNEQFF.

The chain links TRBV28 to TRBJ2-2; 12 nucleotides align to TRBD1. V shed 1 base and J 8 bases; nucleotides not matched to a gene: 5. Germline CDR1 MDHEN, CDR2 SYDVKM. The CDR3 is 16 residues long. This CDR3 reads CASSLLGTGGSGELFF. The CDR3 nucleotides are TGTGCCAGCAGTTTATTAGGGACAGGGGGCTCTGGGGAGCTGTTTTTT.

The V call is TRBV27, the J call TRBJ2-1; 11 bases line up with TRBD1. The J segment lost 8 bases and the V segment lost 6 bases, leaving 12 bases of the junction unmatched. This CDR3 has 16 amino acids. Germline values: CDR1 MNHEY, CDR2 SMNVEV (reference sequence). DNA for the CDR3: TGTGCCAGCAGCTCGACCGGGACAGGGGGTTTGGATGAGCAGTTCTTC. Translated: CASSSTGTGGLDEQFF.

This rearrangement joins TRBV15 to TRBJ2-1; 14 nucleotides line up with TRBD2. V trimming: 1 base; J trimming: 0 bases; junction bases outside the gene matches: 11. This CDR3 spans 21 amino acids. Germline V gene sequence: CDR1 LNHNV, CDR2 YYDKDF (reference sequence). The CDR3 loop is CATSRGAGTSGGISSYNEQFF. CDR3 nucleotides: TGTGCCACCAGCAGAGGGGCGGGGACTAGCGGGGGAATTAGCTCCTACAATGAGCAGTTCTTC.

The CDR3 sequence: CASSQNGPNQPQHF. The CDR3 bases are TGTGCCAGCAGCCAAAATGGTCCAAATCAGCCCCAGCATTTT. The chain couples TRBV16 to TRBJ1-5; D is unclear. The V gene lost 2 bases and the J gene lost 4 bases, with 9 bases spanning the gap. This CDR3 has 14 amino acids. CDR1 is KGHSY and CDR2 is FQNENV in the germline V gene.

The gene calls are TRBV9 and TRBJ2-7; TRBD2 matches 9 bases. After removal of 4 bases from V and 2 bases from J, the junction contained 7 bases not matched to a gene. Germline-derived CDR1 and CDR2 are SGDLS and YYNGEE. The CDR3 is 15 residues long. CDR3 in amino acids: CASSRASGNAYEQYF. The CDR3 DNA is TGTGCCAGCAGCCGCGCTAGCGGGAATGCCTACGAGCAGTACTTC.

The chain couples TRBV6-1 to TRBJ2-1; the match to TRBD1 covers 7 bases. The CDR3 runs 13 residues. Looked up from germline, CDR1 is MNHNS and CDR2 is SASEGT. Unmatched junction bases numbered 3, after V lost 7 bases and J lost 3 bases. CDR3 in DNA: TGTGCCAGCAAGGGACAGCGCTACAATGAGCAGTTCTTC. Its translation: CASKGQRYNEQFF.

The gene calls are TRBV19 and TRBJ2-2; D call uncertain. The V end lost 7 bases, the J end lost 0 bases, and 15 bases lay between the germline ends. Looked up from germline, CDR1 is LNHDA and CDR2 is SQIVND (reference sequence). The CDR3 sequence is 16 residues long. The CDR3 coding sequence is TGTGCCAGTAAAGGGTACAGTTACGCGAACACCGGGGAGCTGTTTTTT. It yields the protein CASKGYSYANTGELFF.

V gene TRBV5-1 combines with J gene TRBJ2-3, with D perhaps TRBD1 or TRBD2 (5 bases each). CDR3 length equals 13 residues. Germline V gene lookup returns CDR1 SGHRS and CDR2 YFSETQ. V was pared by 5 bases and J by 5 bases, with 12 bases between. The CDR3 spells CASSIGAEDTQYF. CDR3 nucleotide sequence: TGCGCCAGCAGTATCGGGGCGGAAGATACGCAGTATTTT.

The chain is built from TRBV27 and TRBJ2-7, with D possibly TRBD2 on 5 matching bases. Trimming took off 2 bases at V and 0 bases at J, with 11 bases between the two ends. The CDR3 is 15 amino acids. From germline, CDR1 is MNHEY and CDR2 SMNVEV (reference sequence). CDR3 region: CASSLAGYLSYEQYF. DNA for the CDR3: TGTGCCAGCAGTTTAGCGGGTTATCTCTCCTACGAGCAGTACTTC.

This chain connects TRBV6-5 to TRBJ1-2, with D hard to call. V gave up 0 bases and J gave up 2 bases, with 10 bases separating them. Looked up from germline, CDR1 is MNHEY and CDR2 is SVGAGI. This CDR3 is 15 amino acids long. The CDR3 sequence: CASSYSHQPNYGYTF. CDR3 sequence (DNA): TGTGCCAGCAGTTACTCGCACCAGCCCAACTATGGCTACACCTTC.

Of note for this clone: One end of the junction is discordant with germline, which a read error may explain. Different DNA sequences within this sample yield the same CDR3. The chain employs TRBV5-1 and TRBJ1-2; D is ambiguous. This CDR3 is built from 14 residues. Per the germline V gene, CDR1 is SGHRS and CDR2 is YFSETQ. DNA of the CDR3: TGTGCCAGCAGTCTGGAGAGAGTCAACTATGGCTACACCTTC. Protein product: CASSLERVNYGYTF.

This clone was counted only a few times. Other DNA sequences in the sample encode the same CDR3. The J gene is TRBJ1-1, the V gene TRBV6-6; 9 nucleotides align to TRBD1. The germline gives CDR1 MNHNY, CDR2 SVGAGI (reference sequence). V lost 0 bases to trimming and J lost 3 bases; unmatched junction nucleotides: 2. The CDR3 contains 15 residues. The CDR3 here is CASSYSRTGDTEAFF. Here the CDR3 DNA reads TGTGCCAGCAGTTACTCGAGGACAGGGGACACTGAAGCTTTCTTT.

In regard to this clone: The sample carries other DNA sequences with the same CDR3. The J gene is TRBJ2-2, the V gene TRBV5-1; D is unclear. Germline lookup yields CDR1 SGHRS and CDR2 YFSETQ. Trimming left V 0 bases short and J 2 bases short, with 5 bases between. This CDR3 region has 14 residues. This chain's CDR3 is CASSLAGNTGELFF. The CDR3 DNA sequence: TGCGCCAGCAGCTTGGCAGGAAACACCGGGGAGCTGTTTTTT.

With regard to this clone: Other nucleotide sequences in the sample specify the same CDR3. The gene calls are TRBV6-5 and TRBJ1-5; D ambiguous. This CDR3 has 13 amino acids. Germline loops: CDR1 MNHEY, CDR2 SVGAGI. V was clipped by 5 bases and J by 2 bases, with 7 bases between them. The CDR3 protein is CASSPRRNQPQHF. CDR3 in DNA: TGTGCCAGCAGTCCCCGGCGCAATCAGCCCCAGCATTTT.

This clone was seen a handful of times. CDR3: CASSSILDTQYF. CDR3 bases: TGTGCCAGCAGCAGTATCCTGGATACGCAGTATTTT. The genes are TRBV9 and TRBJ2-3; D is unresolved. The V gene lost 4 bases and the J gene lost 6 bases, with 9 bases spanning the gap. There are 12 residues in the CDR3. Germline V gives CDR1 SGDLS, CDR2 YYNGEE.

V usage is TRBV5-6 and J usage is TRBJ2-7; tentative D call: TRBD2 (6 bases). With 4 bases removed from V and 5 bases from J, the gap between germline ends came to 10 bases. From germline, CDR1 is SGHDT and CDR2 YYEEEE. This CDR3 is 12 amino acids long. CDR3 amino acids: CASSPGGDEQYF. As DNA, the CDR3 is TGTGCCAGCAGCCCCGGAGGGGACGAGCAGTACTTC.

The chain joins TRBV30 to TRBJ1-1, with D tentatively TRBD1 (5 bases). Germline assignment: CDR1 GTSNPN and CDR2 SVGIG (reference sequence). V shed 4 bases and J shed 5 bases, with 17 bases lying between them. CDR3 size: 14 residues. The CDR3 DNA follows: TGTGCCTGGACCCTATGGGAGGGGCGGACTGAAGCTTTCTTT. Its translation: CAWTLWEGRTEAFF.

CDR3 sequence (DNA): TGTGCCAGCATTGCAGCCCCTTCTAACTATGGCTACACCTTC. Protein sequence: CASIAAPSNYGYTF. The chain joins TRBV28 to TRBJ1-2, with D unresolved. The V end lost 7 bases, the J end lost 0 bases, and 12 bases lay between the germline ends. Germline V CDR1 and CDR2: MDHEN, SYDVKM. The CDR3 spans 14 residues.

The table lists this clone with a count of one. One end of the junction does not line up with germline, which may come from a read error. The rearrangement links TRBV6-5 to TRBJ2-7; D possibly uses TRBD1 or TRBD2 (5 bases each). The CDR3 covers 9 residues. CDR1 is MNHEY, CDR2 SVGAGI, per germline. DNA for the CDR3: TGTGCCAGCGTCGGGACGCCGCTCTTC. Encoded protein: CASVGTPLF.